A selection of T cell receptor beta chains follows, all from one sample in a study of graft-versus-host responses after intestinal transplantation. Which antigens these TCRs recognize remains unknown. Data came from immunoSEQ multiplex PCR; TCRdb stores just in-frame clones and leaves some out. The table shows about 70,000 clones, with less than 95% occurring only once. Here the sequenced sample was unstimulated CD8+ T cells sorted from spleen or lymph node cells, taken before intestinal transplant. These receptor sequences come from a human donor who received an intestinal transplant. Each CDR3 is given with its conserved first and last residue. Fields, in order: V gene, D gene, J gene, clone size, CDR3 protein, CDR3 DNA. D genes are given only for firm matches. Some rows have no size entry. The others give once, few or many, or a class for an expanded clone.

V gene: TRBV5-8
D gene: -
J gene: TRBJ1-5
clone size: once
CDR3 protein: CASSLVPENQPQHF
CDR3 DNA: TGTGCCAGCAGCTTGGTTCCAGAAAATCAGCCCCAGCATTTT

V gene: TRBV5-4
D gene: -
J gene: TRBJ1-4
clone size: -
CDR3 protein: CASSLDLTTNEKLFF
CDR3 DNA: TGTGCCAGCAGCTTGGATCTAACAACTAATGAAAAACTGTTTTTT

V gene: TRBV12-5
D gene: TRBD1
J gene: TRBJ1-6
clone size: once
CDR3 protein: CASGFGTGDSPLHF
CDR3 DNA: TGTGCTAGTGGTTTCGGGACAGGGGATTCACCCCTCCACTTT

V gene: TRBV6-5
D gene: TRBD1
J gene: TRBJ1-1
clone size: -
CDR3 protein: CASSGDRGYTEAFF
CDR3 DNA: TGTGCCAGCAGCGGGGACAGGGGATACACTGAAGCTTTCTTT

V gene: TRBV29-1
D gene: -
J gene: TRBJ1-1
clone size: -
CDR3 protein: CSAESTGLEAFF
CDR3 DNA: TGCAGCGCCGAGTCCACAGGTCTTGAAGCTTTCTTT

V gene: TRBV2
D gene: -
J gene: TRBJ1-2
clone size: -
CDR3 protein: CASPPGNTSGYTF
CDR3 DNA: TGTGCCAGCCCTCCCGGGAACACAAGTGGCTACACCTTC

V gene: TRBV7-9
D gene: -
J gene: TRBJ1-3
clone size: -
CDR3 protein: CASSPGGSGSGNTIYF
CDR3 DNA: TGTGCCAGCAGCCCGGGGGGGTCGGGCTCTGGAAACACCATATATTTT

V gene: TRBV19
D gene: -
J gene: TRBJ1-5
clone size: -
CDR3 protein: CASIRGVGRNQPQHF
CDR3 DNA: TGTGCCAGTATCAGAGGCGTGGGTCGCAATCAGCCCCAGCATTTT

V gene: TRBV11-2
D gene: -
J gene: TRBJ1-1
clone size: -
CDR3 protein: CASTLGYGGPEAFF
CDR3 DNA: TGTGCCAGCACCCTAGGTTATGGGGGCCCTGAAGCTTTCTTT

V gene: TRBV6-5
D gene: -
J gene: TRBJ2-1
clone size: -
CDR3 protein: CATTQSSYNEQFF
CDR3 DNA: TGTGCCACCACACAGAGCTCCTACAATGAGCAGTTCTTC

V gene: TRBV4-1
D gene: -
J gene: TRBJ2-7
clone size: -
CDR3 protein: CASSLFLGLYEQYF
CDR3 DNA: TGCGCCAGCAGCCTGTTTCTGGGGCTCTACGAGCAGTACTTC

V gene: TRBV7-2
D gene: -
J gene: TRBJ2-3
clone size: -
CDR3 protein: CASSLLAGLTTDTQYF
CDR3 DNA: TGTGCCAGCAGCTTACTCGCAGGGCTAACCACAGATACGCAGTATTTT

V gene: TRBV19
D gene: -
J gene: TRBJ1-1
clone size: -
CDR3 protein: CASSMGQNTEAFF
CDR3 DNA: TGTGCCAGTAGTATGGGACAGAACACTGAAGCTTTCTTT

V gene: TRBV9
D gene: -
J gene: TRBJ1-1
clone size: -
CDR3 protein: CASTHGGGNTEAFF
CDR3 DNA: TGTGCCAGCACCCATGGGGGAGGGAACACTGAAGCTTTCTTT

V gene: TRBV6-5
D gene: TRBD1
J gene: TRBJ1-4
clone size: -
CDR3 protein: CASSSGGHEKLFF
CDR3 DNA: TGTGCCAGCAGCTCAGGGGGGCATGAAAAACTGTTTTTT

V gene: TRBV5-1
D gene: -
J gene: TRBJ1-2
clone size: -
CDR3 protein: CASSPFPDDRPNYGYTF
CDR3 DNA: TGCGCCAGCAGCCCTTTCCCAGACGACAGACCTAACTATGGCTACACCTTC

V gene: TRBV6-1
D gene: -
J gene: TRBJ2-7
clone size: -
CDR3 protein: CASSEAITYEQYF
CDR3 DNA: TGTGCCAGCAGTGAAGCTATAACCTACGAGCAGTACTTC

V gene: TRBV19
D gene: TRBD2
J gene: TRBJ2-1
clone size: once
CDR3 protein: CASTLGAGGTYNEQFF
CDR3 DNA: TGTGCCAGTACCCTCGGGGCGGGGGGGACGTACAATGAGCAGTTCTTC

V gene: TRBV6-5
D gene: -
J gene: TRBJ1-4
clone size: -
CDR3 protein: CASSYGWGEKLFF
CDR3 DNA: TGTGCCAGCAGTTACGGGTGGGGCGAAAAACTGTTTTTT

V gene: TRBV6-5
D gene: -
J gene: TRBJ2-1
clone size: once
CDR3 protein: CASSYGGGPGVEQFF
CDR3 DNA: TGTGCCAGCAGTTACGGGGGGGGGCCCGGGGTGGAGCAGTTCTTC

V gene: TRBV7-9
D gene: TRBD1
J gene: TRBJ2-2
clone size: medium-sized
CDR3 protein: CASSPPTDREAGELFF
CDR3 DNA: TGTGCCAGCAGCCCGCCTACGGACAGGGAGGCCGGGGAGCTGTTTTTT

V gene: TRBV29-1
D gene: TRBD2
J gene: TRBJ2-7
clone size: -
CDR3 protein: CSVVRAGARGDEQYF
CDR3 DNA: TGCAGCGTTGTTCGAGCGGGGGCCCGAGGGGACGAGCAGTACTTC

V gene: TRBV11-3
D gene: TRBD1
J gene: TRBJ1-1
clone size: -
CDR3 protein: CASSLKWTGRYPMNTEAFF
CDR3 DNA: TGTGCCAGCAGCTTAAAATGGACAGGTCGGTACCCTATGAACACTGAAGCTTTCTTT

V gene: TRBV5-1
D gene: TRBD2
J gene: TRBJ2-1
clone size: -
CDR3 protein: CASSSSGGPYNEQFF
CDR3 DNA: TGCGCCAGCAGCTCTAGCGGGGGGCCTTACAATGAGCAGTTCTTC

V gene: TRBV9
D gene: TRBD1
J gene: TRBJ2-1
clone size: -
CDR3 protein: CASSAGQGDIDEQFF
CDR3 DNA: TGTGCCAGCAGCGCGGGACAGGGGGATATCGATGAGCAGTTCTTC

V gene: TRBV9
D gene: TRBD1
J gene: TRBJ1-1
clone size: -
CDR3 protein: CASSASDRWTEAFF
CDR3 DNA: TGTGCCAGCAGCGCGTCGGACAGGTGGACTGAAGCTTTCTTT

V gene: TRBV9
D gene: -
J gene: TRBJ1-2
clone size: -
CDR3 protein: CASSALGGYTF
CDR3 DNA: TGTGCCAGCAGCGCCCTCGGTGGCTACACCTTC

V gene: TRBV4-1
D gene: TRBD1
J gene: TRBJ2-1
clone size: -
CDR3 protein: CASRKTGDNEQFF
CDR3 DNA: TGCGCCAGCAGGAAAACAGGGGACAATGAGCAGTTCTTC

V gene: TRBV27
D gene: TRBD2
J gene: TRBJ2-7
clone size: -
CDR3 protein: CASNGGGGVPYEQYF
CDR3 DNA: TGTGCCAGCAATGGCGGGGGGGGCGTCCCCTACGAGCAGTACTTC

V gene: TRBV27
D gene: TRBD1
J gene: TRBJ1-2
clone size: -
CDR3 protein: CASSPTGTGLVSGYTF
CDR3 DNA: TGTGCCAGCAGTCCGACCGGGACAGGTCTCGTTAGTGGCTACACCTTC

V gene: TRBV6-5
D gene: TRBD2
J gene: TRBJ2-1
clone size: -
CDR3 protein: CASRLAGGPSNEQFF
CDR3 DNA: TGTGCCAGCAGGCTAGCGGGGGGGCCTTCCAATGAGCAGTTCTTC

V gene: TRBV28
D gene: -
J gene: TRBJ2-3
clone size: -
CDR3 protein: CASQIASDTQYF
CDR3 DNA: TGTGCCAGCCAAATAGCGTCAGATACGCAGTATTTT

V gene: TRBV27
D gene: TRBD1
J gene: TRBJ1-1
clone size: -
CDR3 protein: CASSLGTGTEAFF
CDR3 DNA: TGTGCCAGCAGTTTAGGGACAGGGACTGAAGCTTTCTTT

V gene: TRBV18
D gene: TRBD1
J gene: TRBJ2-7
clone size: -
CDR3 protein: CASSRGQGATYEQYF
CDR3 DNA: TGTGCCAGCTCACGGGGACAGGGGGCAACCTACGAGCAGTACTTC

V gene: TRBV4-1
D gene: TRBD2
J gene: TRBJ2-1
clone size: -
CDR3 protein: CASSQEWVAGRNEQFF
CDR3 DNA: TGCGCCAGCAGCCAAGAGTGGGTAGCGGGGAGGAATGAGCAGTTCTTC

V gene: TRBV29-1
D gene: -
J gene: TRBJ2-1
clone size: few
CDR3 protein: CSVGPSGTYREQFF
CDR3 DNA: TGCAGCGTTGGTCCATCGGGTACTTATCGGGAGCAGTTCTTC

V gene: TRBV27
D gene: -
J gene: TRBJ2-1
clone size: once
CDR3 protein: CASSYVSGNEQFF
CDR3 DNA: TGTGCCAGCAGTTACGTGTCGGGCAATGAGCAGTTCTTC

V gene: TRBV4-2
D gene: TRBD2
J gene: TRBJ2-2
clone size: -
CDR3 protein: CASSQEGRGGDTGELFF
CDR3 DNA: TGTGCCAGCAGCCAAGAAGGGCGGGGGGGCGACACCGGGGAGCTGTTTTTT

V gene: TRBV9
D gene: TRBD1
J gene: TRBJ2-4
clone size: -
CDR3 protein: CASSPSDRVDIQYF
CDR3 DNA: TGTGCCAGCAGCCCTTCGGACAGGGTGGACATTCAGTACTTC

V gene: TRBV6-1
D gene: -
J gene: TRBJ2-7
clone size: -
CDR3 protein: CASSDYGGEQYF
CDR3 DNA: TGTGCCAGCAGTGACTACGGGGGCGAGCAGTACTTC

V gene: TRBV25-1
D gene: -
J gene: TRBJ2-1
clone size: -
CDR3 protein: CASSDLGYNEQFF
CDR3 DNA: TGTGCCAGCAGTGATCTCGGGTACAATGAGCAGTTCTTC

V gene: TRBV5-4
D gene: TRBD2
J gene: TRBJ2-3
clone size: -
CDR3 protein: CASSLGPYSGGAGWTDTQYF
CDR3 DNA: TGTGCCAGCAGCTTGGGCCCTTATAGCGGGGGGGCGGGGTGGACAGATACGCAGTATTTT

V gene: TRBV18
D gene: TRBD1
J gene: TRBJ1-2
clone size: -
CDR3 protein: CASSRAPGTAQGGYTF
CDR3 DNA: TGTGCCAGCTCACGCGCACCGGGGACAGCTCAGGGGGGCTACACCTTC

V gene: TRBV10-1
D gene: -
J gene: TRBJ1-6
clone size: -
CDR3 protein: CASSEWASPLHF
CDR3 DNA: TGCGCCAGCAGTGAGTGGGCATCACCCCTCCACTTT